This T cell receptor beta chain was found in a study of blood T cell repertoires in COVID-19. Overall study context: Acute-phase and convalescent COVID-19 samples originated in the United States, Italy and Spain. Sources were T cells, B-cell-depleted T cells, or PBMCs; the material itself was cDNA or gDNA.

In germline, CDR1 is KGHDR, CDR2 SFDVKD. Trimming cost V 5 bases and J 5 bases; bases outside gene matches: 5. The CDR3 is 15 residues long. In the authors' workflow: Amplification from reference gene primers served as the basis for estimated nucleated cell counts. The table came from immunoSEQ multiplex PCR; TCRdb's copy has only in-frame clones and leaves some out. V, J and clone size were drawn from that table, and D and trimming were deduced from the DNA. The sample lists some 260,000 clones, about 88% occurring once. The TCR comes from a woman between 40 and 55 years old who had recovered from COVID-19. The chain has TRBV24-1 and TRBJ1-4, with 9 bases aligning to TRBD1. Sequencing input: peripheral blood. CDR3 DNA sequence: TGTGCCACCAGTGGGGCCGGGACAGGGAATGAAAAACTGTTTTTT. Translated: CATSGAGTGNEKLFF.